The clone carrying this TCR beta chain showed up many times. The antigen is not known. Not a single patient had been given any form of treatment at any point before undergoing thyroid surgery. Authors' analysis steps: A papillary thyroid cancer distant-metastasis classifier was built from CDR3 differences across clinicopathological groups. Using MiXCR, TCRdb re-called clones from the PCR reads. These V and J calls originate from TCRdb's pipeline instead of the authors' own analysis. The sample consists of around 31,000 clones, under 25% of them appearing once. This entry belongs to a study of metastatic and nonmetastatic thyroid tumors. Study background: It was across blood and tumor or nodule tissue from malignant and benign thyroid patients that repertoires were compared. General study findings and limits: Malignant tumors reportedly showed significantly higher TCR beta diversity than benign nodules in both blood and tumor.

The V end was cut by 5 bases, the J end by 4 bases, with 9 bases between. This CDR3 is 13 amino acids long. Germline V gene data show CDR1 as SGHAT and CDR2 as FQNNGV. The chain uses TRBV11-2 and TRBJ1-5; D not certain. The clonotype was recovered from a male donor with papillary thyroid cancer or a benign thyroid nodule (not recorded which). Some clones in this sample may be carry-over from other donors' samples. Sequencing was carried out using tumor tissue. This CDR3 reads CASSRQYNQPQHF. The CDR3 DNA sequence: TGTGCCAGCAGCCGGCAGTATAATCAGCCCCAGCATTTT.